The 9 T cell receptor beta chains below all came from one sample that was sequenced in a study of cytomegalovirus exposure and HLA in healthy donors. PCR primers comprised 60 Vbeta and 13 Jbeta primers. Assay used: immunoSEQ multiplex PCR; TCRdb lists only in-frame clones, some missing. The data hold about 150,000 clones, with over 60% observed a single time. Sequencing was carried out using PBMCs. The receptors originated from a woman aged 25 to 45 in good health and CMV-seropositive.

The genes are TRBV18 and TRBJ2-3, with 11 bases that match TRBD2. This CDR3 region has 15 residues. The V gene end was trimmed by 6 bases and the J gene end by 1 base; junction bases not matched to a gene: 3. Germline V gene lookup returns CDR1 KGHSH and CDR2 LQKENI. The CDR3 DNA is TGTGCCAGCTCTCCGACTAGCGGGGGCACAGATACGCAGTATTTT. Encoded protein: CASSPTSGGTDTQYF.

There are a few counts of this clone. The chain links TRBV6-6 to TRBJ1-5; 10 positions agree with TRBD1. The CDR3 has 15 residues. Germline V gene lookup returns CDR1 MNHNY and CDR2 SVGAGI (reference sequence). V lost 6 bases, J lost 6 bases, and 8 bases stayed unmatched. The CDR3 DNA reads TGTGCCAGCAGGGGACAGGGGCGCGGGGGTCAGCCCCAGCATTTT. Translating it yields CASRGQGRGGQPQHF.

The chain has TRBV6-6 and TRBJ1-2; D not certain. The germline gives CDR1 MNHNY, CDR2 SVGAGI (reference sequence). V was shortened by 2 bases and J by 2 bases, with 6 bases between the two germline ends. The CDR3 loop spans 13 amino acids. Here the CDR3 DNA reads TGTGCCAGCAGTTACGAGGCAAACTATGGCTACACCTTC. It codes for CASSYEANYGYTF.

The CDR3 DNA is TGTGCCAGCACCGCCGGGACTAGCGGGGGCCGGGAGCAGTACTTC. Amino acid sequence: CASTAGTSGGREQYF. The gene calls are TRBV27 and TRBJ2-7; 14 bases line up with TRBD2. The CDR3 is made up of 15 amino acids. V gave up 7 bases and J gave up 7 bases; unmatched junction bases: 9. Germline assignment: CDR1 MNHEY and CDR2 SMNVEV (reference sequence).

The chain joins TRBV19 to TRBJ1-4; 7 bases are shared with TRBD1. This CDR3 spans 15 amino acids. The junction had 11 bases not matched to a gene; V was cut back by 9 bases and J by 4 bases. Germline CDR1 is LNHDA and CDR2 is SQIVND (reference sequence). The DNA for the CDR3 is TGTGCCAGCGAACCGGGGGACAGCATTAATGAAAAACTGTTTTTT. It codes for CASEPGDSINEKLFF.

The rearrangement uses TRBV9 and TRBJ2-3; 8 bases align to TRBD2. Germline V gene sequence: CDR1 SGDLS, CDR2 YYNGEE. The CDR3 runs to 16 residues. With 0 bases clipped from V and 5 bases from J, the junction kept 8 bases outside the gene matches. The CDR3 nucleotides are TGTGCCAGCAGCGTAGGGACTAGCCCTTTCGGAGATACGCAGTATTTT. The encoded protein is CASSVGTSPFGDTQYF.

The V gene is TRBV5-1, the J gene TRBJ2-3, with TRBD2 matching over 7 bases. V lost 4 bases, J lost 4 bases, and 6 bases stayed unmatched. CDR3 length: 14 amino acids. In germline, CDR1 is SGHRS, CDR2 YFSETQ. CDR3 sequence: CASSRSGISDTQYF. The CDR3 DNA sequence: TGCGCCAGCAGCCGGAGCGGGATTTCAGATACGCAGTATTTT.

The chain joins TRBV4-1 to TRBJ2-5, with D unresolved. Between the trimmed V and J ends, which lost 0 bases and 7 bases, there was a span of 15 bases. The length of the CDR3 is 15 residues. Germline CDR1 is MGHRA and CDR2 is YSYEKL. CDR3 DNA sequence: TGCGCCAGCAGCCAAGATTCCGTCAAGCGAGGGACCCAGTACTTC. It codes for CASSQDSVKRGTQYF.

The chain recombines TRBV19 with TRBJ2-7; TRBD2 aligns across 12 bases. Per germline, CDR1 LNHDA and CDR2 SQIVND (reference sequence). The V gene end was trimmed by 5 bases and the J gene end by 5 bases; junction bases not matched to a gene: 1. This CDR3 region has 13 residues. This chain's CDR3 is CASSRTSGNEQYF. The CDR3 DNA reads TGTGCCAGTAGTCGGACTAGCGGGAACGAGCAGTACTTC.